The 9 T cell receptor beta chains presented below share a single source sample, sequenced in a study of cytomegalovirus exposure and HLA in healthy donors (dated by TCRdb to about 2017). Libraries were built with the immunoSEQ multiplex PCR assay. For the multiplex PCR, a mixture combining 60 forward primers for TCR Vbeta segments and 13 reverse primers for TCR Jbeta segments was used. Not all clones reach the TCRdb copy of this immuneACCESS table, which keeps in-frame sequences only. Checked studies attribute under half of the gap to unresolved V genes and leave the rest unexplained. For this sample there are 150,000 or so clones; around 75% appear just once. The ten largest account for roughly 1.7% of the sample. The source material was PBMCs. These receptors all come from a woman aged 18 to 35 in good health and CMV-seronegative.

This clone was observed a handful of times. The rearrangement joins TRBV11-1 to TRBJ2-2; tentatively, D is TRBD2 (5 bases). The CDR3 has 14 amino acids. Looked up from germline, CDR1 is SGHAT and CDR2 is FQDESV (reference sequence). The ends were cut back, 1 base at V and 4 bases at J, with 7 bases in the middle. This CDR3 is CASSLEGATGELFF. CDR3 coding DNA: TGTGCCAGCAGCTTAGAGGGAGCCACCGGGGAGCTGTTTTTT.

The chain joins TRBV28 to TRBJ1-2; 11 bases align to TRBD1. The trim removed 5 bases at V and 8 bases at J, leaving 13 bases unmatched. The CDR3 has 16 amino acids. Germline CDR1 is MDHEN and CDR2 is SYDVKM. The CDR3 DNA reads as TGTGCCAGCAGTCCGTTGGGGACCGGGACAGGGGGAGGCTACACCTTC. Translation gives CASSPLGTGTGGGYTF.

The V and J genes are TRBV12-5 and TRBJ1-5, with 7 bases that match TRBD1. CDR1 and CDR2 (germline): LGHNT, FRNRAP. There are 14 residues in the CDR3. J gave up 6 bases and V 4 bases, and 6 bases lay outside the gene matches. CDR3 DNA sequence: TGTGCTAGTGGTTCGACAGGGAGCTTTCAGCCCCAGCATTTT. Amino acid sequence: CASGSTGSFQPQHF.

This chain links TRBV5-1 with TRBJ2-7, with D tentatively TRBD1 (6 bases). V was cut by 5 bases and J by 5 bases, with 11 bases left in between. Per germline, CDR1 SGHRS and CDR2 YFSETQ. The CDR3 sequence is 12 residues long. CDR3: CASSSGVDEQYF. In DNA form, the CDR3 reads TGCGCCAGCAGTTCAGGGGTCGACGAGCAGTACTTC.

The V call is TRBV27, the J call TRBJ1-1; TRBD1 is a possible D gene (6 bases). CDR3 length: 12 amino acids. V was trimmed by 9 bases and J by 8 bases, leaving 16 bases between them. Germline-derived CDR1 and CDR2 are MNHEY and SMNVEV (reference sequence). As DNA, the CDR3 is TGTGCCAGTAGGGGGATGGAAGGGGAAGCTTTCTTT. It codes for CASRGMEGEAFF.

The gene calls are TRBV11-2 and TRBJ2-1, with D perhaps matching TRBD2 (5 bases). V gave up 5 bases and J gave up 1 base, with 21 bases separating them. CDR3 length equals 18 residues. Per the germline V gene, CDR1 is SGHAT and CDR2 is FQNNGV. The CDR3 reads CASSPYSLGRLSYNEQFF. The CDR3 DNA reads TGTGCCAGCAGCCCCTACAGTTTAGGGAGATTATCCTACAATGAGCAGTTCTTC.

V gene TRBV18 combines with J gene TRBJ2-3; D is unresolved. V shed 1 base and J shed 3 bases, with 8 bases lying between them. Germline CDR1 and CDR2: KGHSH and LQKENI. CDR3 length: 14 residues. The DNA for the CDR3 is TGTGCCAGCTCACCACTTGTATCTACAGATACGCAGTATTTT. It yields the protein CASSPLVSTDTQYF.

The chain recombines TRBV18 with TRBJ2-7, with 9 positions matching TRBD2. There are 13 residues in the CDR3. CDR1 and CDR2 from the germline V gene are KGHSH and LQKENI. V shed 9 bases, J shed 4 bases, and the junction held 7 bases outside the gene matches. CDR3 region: CASKRGADYEQYF. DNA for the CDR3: TGTGCCAGTAAGCGGGGGGCGGATTACGAGCAGTACTTC.

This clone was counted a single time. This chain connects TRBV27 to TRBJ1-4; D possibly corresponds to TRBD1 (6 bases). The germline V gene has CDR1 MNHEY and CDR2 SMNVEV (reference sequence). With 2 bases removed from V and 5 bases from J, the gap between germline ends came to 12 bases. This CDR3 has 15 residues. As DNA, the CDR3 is TGTGCCAGCAGTTTAATCGGCCAGGGGAATGAAAAACTGTTTTTT. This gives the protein CASSLIGQGNEKLFF.